Following are 14 T cell receptor beta chains from one sample sequenced in a study of Ad26.COV2.S vaccination and SARS-CoV-2 variants. The treatment: some 20 received Ad26.COV2.S at low or high dose, single or two shots; several received placebo; per-sample allocation not given. Vaccine and placebo recipients were sampled on day 63 after the first injection. The protocol was immunoSEQ multiplex PCR, while the TCRdb copy is restricted to in-frame clones and leaves out a portion. The top ten clones hold approximately 7.8% of a sample with approximately 360,000 clones, approximately 83% of them seen once. This specimen consisted of peripheral blood, obtained in a trial of Ad26.COV2.S vaccine versus placebo. The origin of the receptors is a person between 18 and 59 years old who received the Ad26.COV2.S COVID-19 vaccine or a placebo.

This rearrangement joins TRBV4-1 to TRBJ1-1, with a weak D call TRBD1 (5 bases). The CDR3 covers 15 residues. V lost 1 base, J lost 0 bases, and 9 bases lay in between. Per germline, CDR1 MGHRA and CDR2 YSYEKL. In DNA form, the CDR3 reads TGCGCCAGCAGCCAAGTTCCGGGGGTGAACACTGAAGCTTTCTTT. It translates to CASSQVPGVNTEAFF.

The CDR3 sequence is CASSLSGRTDTQYF. CDR3 nucleotides: TGCGCCAGCAGTCTTAGCGGGAGGACAGATACGCAGTATTTT. The chain uses TRBV10-1 and TRBJ2-3, with 10 nucleotides matching TRBD2. CDR3 length equals 14 residues. Germline loops: CDR1 WNHNN, CDR2 SYGVQD (reference sequence). The junction had 2 bases not matched to a gene; V was cut back by 5 bases and J by 3 bases.

The chain combines TRBV6-5 with TRBJ1-2; D is possibly TRBD1 (5 bases). This CDR3 comprises 13 residues. V dropped 5 bases and J dropped 8 bases, with 15 bases sitting between them. The germline gives CDR1 MNHEY, CDR2 SVGAGI. CDR3 in amino acids: CASSQQGLGGYTF. CDR3 DNA: TGTGCCAGCAGTCAGCAGGGCTTGGGGGGCTACACCTTC.

J is TRBJ2-1 and V is TRBV5-1, with 9 bases matching TRBD2. The junction had 4 bases not matched to a gene; V was cut back by 2 bases and J by 4 bases. CDR3 size: 15 residues. Germline V lookup: CDR1 SGHRS, CDR2 YFSETQ. The chain's CDR3 is CASSFYSGGYNEQFF. As DNA, the CDR3 is TGCGCCAGCAGCTTTTACAGCGGGGGGTACAATGAGCAGTTCTTC.

The chain employs TRBV18 and TRBJ2-5; weak D call: TRBD2 (6 bases). CDR1 and CDR2 from the germline V gene are KGHSH and LQKENI. CDR3 length equals 14 residues. Trimming left V 6 bases short and J 3 bases short, with 14 bases between. The DNA for the CDR3 is TGTGCCAGCTCGCCTTTGGGCGGGGAAGAGACCCAGTACTTC. This encodes CASSPLGGEETQYF.

The V gene is TRBV7-9, the J gene TRBJ1-3; D is undetermined. Looked up from germline, CDR1 is SEHNR and CDR2 is FQNEAQ (reference sequence). The V end lost 0 bases, the J end lost 2 bases, and 5 bases lay between the germline ends. CDR3 size: 14 residues. For the CDR3, the DNA is TGTGCCAGCAGCTTAGCCGGGACTGGAAACACCATATATTTT. It is translated as CASSLAGTGNTIYF.

The chain employs TRBV9 and TRBJ1-5; 7 bases line up with TRBD1. Germline V gene sequence: CDR1 SGDLS, CDR2 YYNGEE. This CDR3 comprises 16 residues. V trimming: 0 bases; J trimming: 0 bases; junction bases outside the gene matches: 3. The CDR3 spells CASSVGSGGSNQPQHF. DNA for the CDR3: TGTGCCAGCAGCGTAGGCTCAGGGGGTAGCAATCAGCCCCAGCATTTT.

The rearrangement links TRBV7-9 to TRBJ2-1; 11 positions match TRBD2. Trimming cost V 7 bases and J 8 bases; bases outside gene matches: 13. There are 16 residues in the CDR3. Germline V CDR1 and CDR2: SEHNR, FQNEAQ (reference sequence). The CDR3 nucleotides read TGTGCCAGCACCTTGGAACTAGCGGGAGTAATCCATGAGCAGTTCTTC. Translation: CASTLELAGVIHEQFF.

The chain couples TRBV5-1 to TRBJ1-1; D uncertain. Between the trimmed V and J ends, which lost 1 base and 4 bases, there was a span of 14 bases. Per germline, CDR1 SGHRS and CDR2 YFSETQ. The CDR3 is 15 amino acids. The CDR3 nucleotides read TGCGCCAGCAGCTTGACTTCGACGGCGGGCACTGAAGCTTTCTTT. It specifies CASSLTSTAGTEAFF. Full variable domain (rest looked up from reference TRBV5-1 and TRBJ1-1): KAGVTQTPRYLIKTRGQQVTLSCSPISGHRSVSWYQQTPGQGLQFLFEYFSETQRNKGNFPGRFSGRQFSNSRSEMNVSTLELGDSALYLCASSLTSTAGTEAFFGQGTRLTVV.

This clone was observed a few times. The chain joins TRBV11-2 to TRBJ2-7; D is undetermined. V gave up 1 base and J gave up 3 bases, with 13 bases separating them. Germline-derived CDR1 and CDR2 are SGHAT and FQNNGV. CDR3 length: 15 amino acids. Here the CDR3 DNA reads TGTGCCAGCAGCTTAGGGGATGGCTACCGCTACGAGCAGTACTTC. Amino acid sequence: CASSLGDGYRYEQYF.

This chain connects TRBV7-3 to TRBJ1-6; a weak D match, TRBD1 (5 bases). Trimming took 3 bases from V and 8 from J, leaving 11 bases between them. CDR3 size: 14 residues. Germline V CDR1 and CDR2: SGHTA, FQGTGA. CDR3 coding DNA: TGTGCCAGCAGCTTGAGGGGCCCCGATTCACCCCTCCACTTT. It codes for CASSLRGPDSPLHF.

This rearrangement joins TRBV4-3 to TRBJ2-7, with a possible D match to TRBD2 (6 bases). Germline CDR1 LGHNA, CDR2 YSLEER. V lost 1 base to trimming and J lost 6 bases, with 16 bases between them. This CDR3 contains 15 residues. CDR3 sequence (DNA): TGCGCCAGCAGCCAAGGTGTTTCGACTAGTTCCGAGCAGTACTTC. It is translated as CASSQGVSTSSEQYF.

This chain uses TRBV27 with TRBJ2-7; 7 nucleotides line up with TRBD2. J gave up 3 bases and V 0 bases, and 8 bases lay outside the gene matches. Germline CDR1 and CDR2: MNHEY and SMNVEV (reference sequence). The CDR3 loop spans 16 amino acids. The CDR3 is CASSLSPGEGFYEQYF. The CDR3 bases are TGTGCCAGCAGTTTATCGCCCGGGGAGGGGTTCTACGAGCAGTACTTC.

The chain carries TRBV11-3 and TRBJ2-6; no clear D gene. The CDR3 sequence is 13 residues long. Trimming cost V 3 bases and J 2 bases, with 2 bases left between them. Germline-derived CDR1 and CDR2 are SGHNT and YENEEA. DNA for the CDR3: TGTGCCAGCAGCTTCCCTGGGGCCAACGTCCTGACTTTC. Translating gives CASSFPGANVLTF.